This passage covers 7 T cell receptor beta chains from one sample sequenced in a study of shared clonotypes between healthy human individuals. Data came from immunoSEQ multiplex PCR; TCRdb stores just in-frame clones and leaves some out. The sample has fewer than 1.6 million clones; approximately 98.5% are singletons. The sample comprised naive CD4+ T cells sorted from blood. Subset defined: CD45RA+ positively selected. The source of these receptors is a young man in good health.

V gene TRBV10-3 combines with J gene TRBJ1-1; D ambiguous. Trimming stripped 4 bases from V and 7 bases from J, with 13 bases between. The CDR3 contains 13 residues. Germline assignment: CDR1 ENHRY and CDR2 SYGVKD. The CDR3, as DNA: TGTGCCATCAGTGGGCCCAGCGAAATTGAAGCTTTCTTT. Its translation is CAISGPSEIEAFF.

The CDR3 region is CASSLIRDDTQYF. For the CDR3, the DNA is TGCGCCAGCAGCCTAATTAGGGATGATACGCAGTATTTT. This rearrangement joins TRBV4-1 to TRBJ2-3; no firm D call. This CDR3 is 13 amino acids long. CDR1 is MGHRA and CDR2 is YSYEKL in the germline V gene. V lost 4 bases and J lost 6, with 11 bases in between.

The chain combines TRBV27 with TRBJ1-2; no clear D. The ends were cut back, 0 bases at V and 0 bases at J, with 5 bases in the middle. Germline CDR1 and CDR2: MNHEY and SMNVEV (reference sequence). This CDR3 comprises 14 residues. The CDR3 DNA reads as TGTGCCAGCAGTTTATCGTACTCTAACTATGGCTACACCTTC. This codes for CASSLSYSNYGYTF.

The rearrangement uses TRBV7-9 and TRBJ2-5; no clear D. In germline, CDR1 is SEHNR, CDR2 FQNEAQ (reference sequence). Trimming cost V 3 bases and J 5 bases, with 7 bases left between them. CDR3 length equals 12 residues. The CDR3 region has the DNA TGTGCCAGCAGCTTTGATGGGGAGACCCAGTACTTC. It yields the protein CASSFDGETQYF.

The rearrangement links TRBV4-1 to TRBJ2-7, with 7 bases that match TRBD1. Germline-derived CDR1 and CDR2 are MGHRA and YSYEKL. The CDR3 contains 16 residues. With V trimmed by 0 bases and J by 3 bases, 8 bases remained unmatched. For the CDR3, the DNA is TGCGCCAGCAGCCAAGATAGGGGGCAGGGGTACTACGAGCAGTACTTC. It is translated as CASSQDRGQGYYEQYF.

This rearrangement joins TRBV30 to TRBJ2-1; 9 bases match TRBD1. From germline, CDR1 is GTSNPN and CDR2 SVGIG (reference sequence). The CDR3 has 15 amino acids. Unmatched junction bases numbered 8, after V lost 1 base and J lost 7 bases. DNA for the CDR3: TGTGCCTGGAGTGACGGACAGGGGAATTGGAATGAGCAGTTCTTC. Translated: CAWSDGQGNWNEQFF.

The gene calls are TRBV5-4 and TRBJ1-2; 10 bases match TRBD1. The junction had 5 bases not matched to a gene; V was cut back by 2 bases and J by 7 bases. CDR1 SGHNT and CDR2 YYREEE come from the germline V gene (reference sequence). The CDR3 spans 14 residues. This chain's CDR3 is CASSFADRGPGYTF. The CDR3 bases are TGTGCCAGCAGCTTTGCTGACAGGGGGCCTGGCTACACCTTC.